Shown below are 3 T cell receptor beta chains from a single sample sequenced in a study of shared clonotypes between healthy human individuals. Generated by immunoSEQ multiplex PCR, the TCRdb table keeps only in-frame clones and is missing some. This table holds 2 million to 2.5 million clones, around 95% found once. Sequenced: naive CD4+ T cells sorted from blood. Subset meaning: CD45RA+ positively selected. Source of these receptors: a young man in good health.

This chain joins TRBV30 and TRBJ1-2; D unresolved. The CDR3 has 12 residues. Trimming left V 1 base short and J 1 base short, with 4 bases between. Germline lookup yields CDR1 GTSNPN and CDR2 SVGIG (reference sequence). The CDR3 coding sequence is TGTGCCTGGAGTGCAGATAACTATGGCTACACCTTC. Its translation is CAWSADNYGYTF.

In this sample, this clone turned up once. This chain links TRBV6-5 with TRBJ2-7, with 11 bases fitting TRBD1. Germline trimming cut 6 bases from V and 12 bases from J; bases unmatched to any gene: 16. The CDR3 is 15 amino acids. Per germline, CDR1 MNHEY and CDR2 SVGAGI. The CDR3 coding sequence is TGTGCCAGCAGCCCACCCCGGACAGGGGGCGTTTCTGGGTACTTC. As protein: CASSPPRTGGVSGYF.

To note about this clone: Other DNA sequences in the same sample also yield this CDR3. The chain carries TRBV5-6 and TRBJ2-5; no reliable D call. The CDR3 covers 13 residues. V lost 4 bases and J 0 bases, leaving 7 bases between the germline ends. The germline CDR1 and CDR2 sequences are SGHDT and YYEEEE. The CDR3 nucleotides are TGTGCCAGCAGCCTAAGGTACCAAGAGACCCAGTACTTC. Its translation is CASSLRYQETQYF.